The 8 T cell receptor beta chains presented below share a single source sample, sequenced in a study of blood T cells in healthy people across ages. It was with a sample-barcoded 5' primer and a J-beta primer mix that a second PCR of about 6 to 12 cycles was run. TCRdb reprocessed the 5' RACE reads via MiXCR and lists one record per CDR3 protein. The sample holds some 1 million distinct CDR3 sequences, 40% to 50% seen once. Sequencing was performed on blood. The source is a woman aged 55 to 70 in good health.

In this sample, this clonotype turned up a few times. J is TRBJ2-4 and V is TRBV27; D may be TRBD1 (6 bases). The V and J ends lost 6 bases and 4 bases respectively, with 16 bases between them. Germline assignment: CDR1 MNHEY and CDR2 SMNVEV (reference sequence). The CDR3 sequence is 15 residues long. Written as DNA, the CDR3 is TGTGCCAGCAGGGGGGCCTTAAGGGGAAAAAACATTCAGTACTTC. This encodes CASRGALRGKNIQYF.

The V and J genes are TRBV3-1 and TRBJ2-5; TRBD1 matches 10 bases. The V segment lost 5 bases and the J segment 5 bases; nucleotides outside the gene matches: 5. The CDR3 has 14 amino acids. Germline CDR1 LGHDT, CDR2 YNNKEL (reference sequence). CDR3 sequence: CASSNDRGHETQYF. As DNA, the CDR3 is TGTGCCAGCAGCAATGACAGGGGGCACGAGACCCAGTACTTC.

The DNA for the CDR3 is TGTGCCACCAGTGATACGGGGGCCGGCAATGAGCAGTACTTC. This gives the protein CATSDTGAGNEQYF. The chain employs TRBV24-1 and TRBJ2-5; D is perhaps TRBD1 or TRBD2 (6 bases each). CDR1 and CDR2 (germline): KGHDR, SFDVKD. This CDR3 is 14 amino acids long. Trimming removed 3 bases at V and 11 bases at J, with 18 bases between.

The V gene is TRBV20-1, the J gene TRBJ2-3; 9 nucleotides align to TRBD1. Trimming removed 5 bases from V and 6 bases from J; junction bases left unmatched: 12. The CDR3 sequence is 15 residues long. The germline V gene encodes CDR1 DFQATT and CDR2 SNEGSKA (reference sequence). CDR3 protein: CSAGQQGAGGDTQYF. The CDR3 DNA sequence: TGCAGTGCTGGACAACAGGGGGCTGGGGGGGATACGCAGTATTTT.

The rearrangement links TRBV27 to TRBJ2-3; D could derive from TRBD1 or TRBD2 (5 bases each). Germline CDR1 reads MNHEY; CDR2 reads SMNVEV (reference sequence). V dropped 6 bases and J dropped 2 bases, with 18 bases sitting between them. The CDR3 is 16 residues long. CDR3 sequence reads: CASRNPGRAPTDTQYF. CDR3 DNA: TGTGCCAGCAGGAACCCGGGACGAGCCCCCACAGATACGCAGTATTTT.

The CDR3 loop is CASSDRLNQPQHF. The CDR3, as DNA: TGTGCCAGCAGCGACAGGCTTAATCAGCCCCAGCATTTT. The J gene is TRBJ1-5, the V gene TRBV6-2 or TRBV6-3, with D perhaps matching TRBD1 (6 bases). The length of the CDR3 is 13 residues. Germline V CDR1 and CDR2: MNHEY, SVGEGT. Trimming removed 6 bases from V and 4 bases from J, with 10 bases in between.

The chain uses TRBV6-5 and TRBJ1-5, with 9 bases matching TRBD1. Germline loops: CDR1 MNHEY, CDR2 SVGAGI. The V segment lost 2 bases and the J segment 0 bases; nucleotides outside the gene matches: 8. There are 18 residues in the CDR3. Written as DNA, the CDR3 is TGTGCCAGCAGTTACGTTCCCGGGACAGGGTATAGCAATCAGCCCCAGCATTTT. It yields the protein CASSYVPGTGYSNQPQHF.

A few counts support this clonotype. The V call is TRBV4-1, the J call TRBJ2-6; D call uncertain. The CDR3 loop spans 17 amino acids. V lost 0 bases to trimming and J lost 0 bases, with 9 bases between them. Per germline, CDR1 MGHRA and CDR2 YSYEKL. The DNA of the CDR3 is TGCGCCAGCAGCCAAGAAGGACGGATCTCTGGGGCCAACGTCCTGACTTTC. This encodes CASSQEGRISGANVLTF.